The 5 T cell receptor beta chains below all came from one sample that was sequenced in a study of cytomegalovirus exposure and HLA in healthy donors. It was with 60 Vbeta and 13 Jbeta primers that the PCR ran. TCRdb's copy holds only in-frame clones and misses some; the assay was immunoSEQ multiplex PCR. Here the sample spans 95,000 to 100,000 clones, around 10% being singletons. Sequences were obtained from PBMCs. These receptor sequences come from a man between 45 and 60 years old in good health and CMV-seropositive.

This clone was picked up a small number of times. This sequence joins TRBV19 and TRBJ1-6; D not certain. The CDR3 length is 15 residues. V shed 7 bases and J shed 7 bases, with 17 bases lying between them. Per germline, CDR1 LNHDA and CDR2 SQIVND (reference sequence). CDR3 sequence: CASNDPGSGNSPLHF. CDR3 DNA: TGTGCCAGTAACGACCCGGGTTCGGGAAATTCACCCCTCCACTTT.

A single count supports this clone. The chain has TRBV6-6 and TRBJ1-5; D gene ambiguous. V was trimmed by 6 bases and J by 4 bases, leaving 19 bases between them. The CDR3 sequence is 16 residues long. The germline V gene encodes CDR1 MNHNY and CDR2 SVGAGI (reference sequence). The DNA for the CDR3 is TGTGCCAGCAGGAGTGGTGGTGAGGGAACGAATCAGCCCCAGCATTTT. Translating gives CASRSGGEGTNQPQHF.

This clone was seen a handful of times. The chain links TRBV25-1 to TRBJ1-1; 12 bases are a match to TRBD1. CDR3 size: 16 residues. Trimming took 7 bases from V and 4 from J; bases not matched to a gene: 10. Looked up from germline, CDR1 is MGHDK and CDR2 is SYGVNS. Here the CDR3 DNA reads TGTGCCAGCAATGGCGGGACAGGGGGCGCGGGCACTGAAGCTTTCTTT. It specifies CASNGGTGGAGTEAFF.

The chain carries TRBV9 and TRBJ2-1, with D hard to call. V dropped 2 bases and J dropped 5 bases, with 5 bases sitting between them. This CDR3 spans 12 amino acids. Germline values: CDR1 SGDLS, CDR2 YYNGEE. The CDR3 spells CASSVSNNEQFF. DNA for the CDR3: TGTGCCAGCAGCGTTTCCAACAATGAGCAGTTCTTC.

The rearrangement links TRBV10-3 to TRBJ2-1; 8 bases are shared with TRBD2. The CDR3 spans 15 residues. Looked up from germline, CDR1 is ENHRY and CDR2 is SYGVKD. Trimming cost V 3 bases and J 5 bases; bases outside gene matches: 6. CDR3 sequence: CAISEFAGGDNEQFF. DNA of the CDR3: TGTGCCATCAGTGAATTCGCGGGAGGAGACAATGAGCAGTTCTTC.